This TCR beta chain was recorded in a study of human T cells and chemical hapten exposure. The wider study: Patients' scalps got diphenylcyclopropenone weekly throughout the approximately 25-week study. Patients, mostly women, had alopecia areata, alopecia totalis or alopecia universalis.

Trimming left V 4 bases short and J 0 bases short, with 9 bases between. Looked up from germline, CDR1 is MNHNS and CDR2 is SASEGT. The CDR3 is 14 amino acids. TCRdb called the RACE reads again in MiXCR, with one record for every CDR3 protein. The sample contains under 100,000 distinct CDR3 sequences, 8.5% of which appear only once. Time point of the sample: pre-sensitization, week 0. Stated treatment: therapeutic diphenylcyclopropenone sensitization with weekly scalp DPC. Blood was collected ahead of every patch test applied. The genes are TRBV6-1 and TRBJ2-5; no clear D. The receptor comes from a man aged 40-50 years with alopecia areata. Some clones in this sample may be carry-over from other donors' samples. The sequences come from whole blood, collected in connection with sensitization to the hapten diphenylcyclopropenone (DPC). The CDR3 DNA follows: TGTGCCAGCAGTGCCGATATGTACCAAGAGACCCAGTACTTC. Translated: CASSADMYQETQYF.